The text below deals with one T cell receptor beta chain. No antigen is known for it. The data are from a study of T cell clones after liver transplantation. Turning to the study itself: Standard immunosuppression, with no induction, continued until 12-24 months after transplant. The study, taken as a whole, reports: Conclusions were preliminary, with small, heterogeneous patient groups.

Data came from immunoSEQ multiplex PCR; TCRdb stores just in-frame clones and leaves some out. The table has some 10,000 clones, less than 80% seen once; the top ten hold about a quarter. The specimen was CD4+ T cells from blood, collected 30 to 33 months after liver transplant. The source of this sequence is a human patient who received a liver transplant. Some T cells may be provided by the graft donor.

CDR3 loop: CASPRGYEQYF. For the CDR3, the DNA is TGTGCCAGTCCGAGAGGCTACGAGCAGTACTTC. This rearrangement joins TRBV6-5 to TRBJ2-7; D uncertain. This CDR3 is built from 11 residues. V shed 9 bases and J shed 3 bases, with 9 bases lying between them. CDR1 is MNHEY, CDR2 SVGAGI, per germline.